The rows below give T cell receptor beta chains drawn from one sample of a study of blood T cells in healthy people across ages. From the 5' RACE reads, TCRdb called clonotypes with MiXCR, one entry per CDR3 protein. The table includes more than 650,000 distinct CDR3 sequences, about 20% detected once. Sequences were obtained from blood. These receptors were obtained from a man between 70 and 80 years old in good health. Both conserved end residues are part of each CDR3. Each record gives: clone size, D gene, V gene, J gene, CDR3 DNA, CDR3 protein. The D gene is left open where the match is weak. The size field is filled for only some rows; it gives once, few, many or a size class.

size: few; D: TRBD2; V: TRBV20-1; J: TRBJ2-1; DNA: TGCAGTGCTAGAGGAGGGGTCCCAACTAGCGGGGGCTACAATGAGCAGTTCTTC; CDR3: CSARGGVPTSGGYNEQFF
size: few; D: TRBD1; V: TRBV28; J: TRBJ2-4; DNA: TGTGCCAGCAACGCTGACAGGGGGTTCCAGTACTTC; CDR3: CASNADRGFQYF
size: .; D: .; V: TRBV5-4; J: TRBJ2-1; DNA: TGTGCCAGCAGCTGGGGACAAACCAATGAGCAGTTCTTC; CDR3: CASSWGQTNEQFF
size: .; D: .; V: TRBV20-1; J: TRBJ2-3; DNA: TGCAGTGGGGTCTCTGGTAGCACAGATACGCAGTATTTT; CDR3: CSGVSGSTDTQYF
size: .; D: .; V: TRBV7-2; J: TRBJ2-3; DNA: TGTGCCAGCAGCGGGATGGAAAAAAAAACAGATACGCAGTATTTT; CDR3: CASSGMEKKTDTQYF
size: .; D: TRBD2; V: TRBV20-1; J: TRBJ2-1; DNA: TGCAGTGCTCAGGGACTAGCGGGAGAATGGGATGAGCAGTTCTTC; CDR3: CSAQGLAGEWDEQFF
size: .; D: .; V: TRBV20-1; J: TRBJ2-4; DNA: TGCAGTGCTAGACCAGGCCAGAGGGGTATTCAGTACTTC; CDR3: CSARPGQRGIQYF
size: .; D: .; V: TRBV9; J: TRBJ2-2; DNA: TGTGCCAGCAGCGTAGCCCTTTCCATTAACACCGGGGAGCTGTTTTTT; CDR3: CASSVALSINTGELFF
size: many; D: .; V: TRBV28; J: TRBJ2-3; DNA: TGTGCCAGCAGCGTTACAGCGTTGCCAGATACGCAGTATTTT; CDR3: CASSVTALPDTQYF
size: few; D: TRBD1; V: TRBV6-5; J: TRBJ1-5; DNA: TGTGCCAGCAGTTACAGGGGGCGTGGAAGCAATCAGCCCCAGCATTTT; CDR3: CASSYRGRGSNQPQHF
size: .; D: .; V: TRBV24-1; J: TRBJ1-2; DNA: TGTGCCACCAGTGATTCAAGGGTCTATGGCTACACCTTC; CDR3: CATSDSRVYGYTF
size: few; D: .; V: TRBV20-1; J: TRBJ2-7; DNA: TGCAGTGCTAGAGACACTCAGGGCCAGAAAAACTACGAGCAGTACTTC; CDR3: CSARDTQGQKNYEQYF
size: few; D: .; V: TRBV5-4; J: TRBJ1-2; DNA: TGTGCCAGCAGCGACTCCAGGGATAGCGGCTACACCTTC; CDR3: CASSDSRDSGYTF
size: few; D: .; V: TRBV5-1; J: TRBJ2-5; DNA: TGCGCCAGCAGCGCGAGGGGAGGAGAGACCCAGTACTTC; CDR3: CASSARGGETQYF
size: many; D: TRBD2; V: TRBV19; J: TRBJ2-3; DNA: TGTGCCAGTAGTAACCAAGCGGGGCCCACAGATACGCAGTATTTT; CDR3: CASSNQAGPTDTQYF
size: few; D: .; V: TRBV2; J: TRBJ1-4; DNA: TGTGCCAGCAGTGAAGCTAAGACACCCGATGAAAAACTGTTTTTT; CDR3: CASSEAKTPDEKLFF
size: few; D: TRBD2; V: TRBV7-2; J: TRBJ2-5; DNA: TGTGCCAGCAGCTCGGTAGCGGGGGGACAAGAGACCCAGTACTTC; CDR3: CASSSVAGGQETQYF
size: many; D: .; V: TRBV14; J: TRBJ1-2; DNA: TGTGCCAGCACCCGGGGAGGAAACTATGGCTACACCTTC; CDR3: CASTRGGNYGYTF
size: many; D: .; V: TRBV11-2; J: TRBJ1-4; DNA: TGTGCCAGCAGCTCCCTACAGGGACCGCAGAGAAAACTGTTTTTT; CDR3: CASSSLQGPQRKLFF
size: .; D: .; V: TRBV7-2; J: TRBJ2-1; DNA: TGTGCCAGCAGAGTACCGGGGCAGAACAATGAGCAGTTCTTC; CDR3: CASRVPGQNNEQFF
size: .; D: TRBD1; V: TRBV19; J: TRBJ2-3; DNA: TGTGCCAGTAAGGAGACGGGACAGGGGGCAGATACGCAGTATTTT; CDR3: CASKETGQGADTQYF
size: once; D: TRBD1; V: TRBV12-3/TRBV12-4; J: TRBJ2-2; DNA: TGTGCCAGCAGTCCCGGGCGACAGGGTGACACCGGGGAGCTGTTTTTT; CDR3: CASSPGRQGDTGELFF
size: few; D: .; V: TRBV21-1; J: TRBJ2-7; DNA: TGTGCCAGCAGTCTGAGGAGTGGAGTGTGCGAGCAGTACTTC; CDR3: CASSLRSGVCEQYF
size: .; D: .; V: TRBV18; J: TRBJ2-1; DNA: TGTGCCAGCCAATCTGCCCTGGGTGAGCAGTTCTTC; CDR3: CASQSALGEQFF
size: few; D: .; V: TRBV7-9; J: TRBJ2-1; DNA: TGTGCCAGCAGCTTAGGGGGGCAGGGCCCGCAGTTCTTC; CDR3: CASSLGGQGPQFF
size: .; D: TRBD2; V: TRBV19; J: TRBJ2-1; DNA: TGTGCCAGTAGTATGGTAGGACTAGCGGACTACAATGAGCAGTTCTTC; CDR3: CASSMVGLADYNEQFF
size: few; D: .; V: TRBV5-1; J: TRBJ1-4; DNA: TGCGCCAGCAGCGCAACAGGGAAGTTAAATGAAAAACTGTTTTTT; CDR3: CASSATGKLNEKLFF
size: few; D: .; V: TRBV10-3; J: TRBJ2-3; DNA: TGTGCCATCAGTGAAGGAGGGCTTGACAGAGATACGCAGTATTTT; CDR3: CAISEGGLDRDTQYF
size: few; D: .; V: TRBV9; J: TRBJ1-1; DNA: TGTGCCAGCAGCGTAGTTACGGGGAACACTGAAGCTTTCTTT; CDR3: CASSVVTGNTEAFF
size: many; D: TRBD1; V: TRBV12-3/TRBV12-4; J: TRBJ2-7; DNA: TGTGCCAGCTCATCGGGACAGGGCTACGAGCAGTACTTC; CDR3: CASSSGQGYEQYF
size: .; D: .; V: TRBV28; J: TRBJ2-1; DNA: TGTGCCAGCCAGGGTACTTCCTACAATGAGCAGTTCTTC; CDR3: CASQGTSYNEQFF
size: few; D: TRBD1; V: TRBV28; J: TRBJ2-4; DNA: TGTGCCACCAGGTCGACAGGGTACCCCAAAAACATTCAGTACTTC; CDR3: CATRSTGYPKNIQYF
size: few; D: .; V: TRBV2; J: TRBJ2-1; DNA: TGTGCCAGCGCTCAGGCTCTCTCCTACAATGAGCAGTTCTTC; CDR3: CASAQALSYNEQFF
size: few; D: TRBD1; V: TRBV12-3/TRBV12-4; J: TRBJ2-3; DNA: TGTGCCAGCAGTCCACAGCAGACGGGGACAGGGGGCCCAGATACGCAGTATTTT; CDR3: CASSPQQTGTGGPDTQYF
size: many; D: .; V: TRBV12-3/TRBV12-4; J: TRBJ1-2; DNA: TGTGCCAGCACCGCTCTCAACGGGGATAGAGGCTACACCTTC; CDR3: CASTALNGDRGYTF
size: few; D: TRBD2; V: TRBV10-3; J: TRBJ2-1; DNA: TGTGCCATCAGTGAGTCGACGGCTAGCGGGAGGTCTAACAATGAGCAGTTCTTC; CDR3: CAISESTASGRSNNEQFF
size: few; D: TRBD2; V: TRBV11-2; J: TRBJ2-7; DNA: TGTGCCAGCAGCCCCCGACGACTAGCGGGAGGCTACGAGCAGTACTTC; CDR3: CASSPRRLAGGYEQYF
size: few; D: .; V: TRBV6-2/TRBV6-3; J: TRBJ1-2; DNA: TGTGCCAGCAGTTACGGCAGGGGTTACGTTGGCTACACCTTC; CDR3: CASSYGRGYVGYTF
size: few; D: TRBD2; V: TRBV24-1; J: TRBJ2-1; DNA: TGTGCCACCAGTGAAGCGGGAGGCCTCAGCTCCTACAATGAGCAGTTCTTC; CDR3: CATSEAGGLSSYNEQFF
size: few; D: TRBD2; V: TRBV5-1; J: TRBJ2-2; DNA: TGCGCCAGCAGAGAGCGGGGCAGCACCGGGGAGCTGTTTTTT; CDR3: CASRERGSTGELFF
size: many; D: .; V: TRBV6-1; J: TRBJ2-1; DNA: TGTGCCAGCAGTCCCCTGGGCCCGGGGTTCGAGCAGTTCTTC; CDR3: CASSPLGPGFEQFF
size: .; D: .; V: TRBV12-3/TRBV12-4; J: TRBJ1-6; DNA: TGTGCCAGCAGTTCCCAGGCTTATAATTCACCCCTCCACTTT; CDR3: CASSSQAYNSPLHF
size: few; D: .; V: TRBV6-5; J: TRBJ2-7; DNA: TGTGCCAGCAGTTCGGACGGGGCAGGCTACGAGCAGTACTTC; CDR3: CASSSDGAGYEQYF
size: .; D: .; V: TRBV6-2/TRBV6-3; J: TRBJ2-7; DNA: TGTGCCAGCAGCTACAGGGGAGGAGGCTACGAGCAGTACTTC; CDR3: CASSYRGGGYEQYF
size: .; D: .; V: TRBV7-2; J: TRBJ2-5; DNA: TGTGCCAGCAGCCAAAGAGCCGGGGAGACCCAGTACTTC; CDR3: CASSQRAGETQYF
size: .; D: .; V: TRBV28; J: TRBJ2-1; DNA: TGTGCCAGCAGTTTCGACAGAGACCTCTACAATGAGCAGTTCTTC; CDR3: CASSFDRDLYNEQFF
size: .; D: TRBD1; V: TRBV20-1; J: TRBJ2-1; DNA: TGCAGTGCCCTCTCGGACAGGGCTTTGGATGAGCAGTTCTTC; CDR3: CSALSDRALDEQFF